These 20 T cell receptor beta chains share one sample of origin, sequenced in a study of patients and donors after allogeneic stem cell transplantation (dated by TCRdb to the early 2020s). Library construction relied on RT-PCR. The data were produced on a NextSeq 550. In TCRdb, the public reads were trimmed at Q25 with fastp and aligned with MiXCR, with productive beta chains retained. Duplicate CDR3 protein sequences are folded into a single record with the most common DNA and genes. This sample has approximately 170,000 distinct CDR3 sequences in its table, and about 32% of those were observed once. The ten largest clones capture under 3.5% of the sample. Sequenced sample: blood, either unsorted or a sorted T cell fraction (not recorded which). These receptors originate from a human donor who was either an allogeneic HSCT recipient or a stem cell or donor lymphocyte infusion donor (not recorded which). It is not recorded whose cells these are; they may come from a transplant donor.

This clonotype appeared a few times. The chain recombines TRBV10-3 with TRBJ2-5, with 8 positions matching TRBD2. Germline trimming cut 0 bases from V and 4 bases from J; bases unmatched to any gene: 7. The CDR3 covers 16 residues. Germline V gene lookup returns CDR1 ENHRY and CDR2 SYGVKD. In DNA, the CDR3 is TGTGCCATCAGTGAGTCGCCGAGCGGGAGTGGAGAGACCCAGTACTTC. Its translation is CAISESPSGSGETQYF.

V gene TRBV11-2 combines with J gene TRBJ1-2; 8 nucleotides agree with TRBD1. The CDR3 consists of 15 residues. J lost 3 bases, V lost 5 bases, and 8 bases had no gene match. Germline V gene lookup returns CDR1 SGHAT and CDR2 FQNNGV. CDR3 DNA: TGTGCCAGCAGCCATCCTGCAGGGGGCTACTATGGCTACACCTTC. It codes for CASSHPAGGYYGYTF.

The V and J genes are TRBV24-1 and TRBJ2-5; perhaps D is TRBD1 or TRBD2 (5 bases each). Germline lookup yields CDR1 KGHDR and CDR2 SFDVKD. The CDR3 is 11 residues long. Deletions cut 9 bases from V and 7 bases from J, with 11 bases between. The CDR3, as DNA: TGTGCCACCTCCCCTGGGGGGACCCAGTACTTC. It is translated as CATSPGGTQYF.

The V call is TRBV6-2 or TRBV6-3, the J call TRBJ2-1, with D perhaps matching TRBD1 or TRBD2 (5 bases each). Germline assignment: CDR1 MNHEY and CDR2 SVGEGT. The CDR3 is made up of 14 amino acids. With 10 bases removed from V and 0 bases from J, the gap between germline ends came to 13 bases. The CDR3 DNA reads TGTGCCACCTGGGACGCGCACTCCTACAATGAGCAGTTCTTC. As protein: CATWDAHSYNEQFF.

The genes are TRBV30 and TRBJ2-1, with D perhaps matching TRBD1 (6 bases). Germline CDR1 reads GTSNPN; CDR2 reads SVGIG (reference sequence). The CDR3 has 16 residues. Trimming took 1 base from V and 2 from J, leaving 15 bases between them. The CDR3 loop reads CAWSGRTARTYNEQFF. CDR3 nucleotide sequence: TGTGCCTGGAGTGGGAGGACAGCGAGAACCTACAATGAGCAGTTCTTC. Together with reference TRBV30 and TRBJ2-1, the CDR3 gives the full variable domain: SQTIHQWPATLVQPVGSPLSLECTVEGTSNPNLYWYRQAAGRGLQLLFYSVGIGQISSEVPQNLSASRPQDRQFILSSKKLLLSDSGFYLCAWSGRTARTYNEQFFGPGTRLTVL.

This chain connects TRBV5-8 to TRBJ2-7, with no clear D. From germline, CDR1 is SGHTS and CDR2 YDEGEE. The CDR3 runs to 12 residues. V lost 1 base and J lost 2, with 4 bases in between. CDR3 in amino acids: CASSLQTYEQYF. DNA of the CDR3: TGTGCCAGCAGCTTGCAGACCTACGAGCAGTACTTC.

V gene TRBV7-6 combines with J gene TRBJ2-7, with 13 positions matching TRBD2. This CDR3 spans 16 amino acids. Germline CDR1 SGHVS, CDR2 FNYEAQ. With V trimmed by 1 base and J by 4 bases, 4 bases remained unmatched. The CDR3 DNA is TGTGCCAGCAGCTTAGGGACTAGCGGGAGTGTATACGAGCAGTACTTC. This gives the protein CASSLGTSGSVYEQYF.

The rearrangement links TRBV30 to TRBJ2-3; tentative D call: TRBD1 (5 bases). The CDR3 has 12 amino acids. CDR1 and CDR2 from the germline V gene are GTSNPN and SVGIG (reference sequence). Trimming took 0 bases from V and 4 from J, leaving 5 bases between them. CDR3 nucleotide sequence: TGTGCCTGGAGTGTAGGGGCAGATACGCAGTATTTT. Its translation is CAWSVGADTQYF. The full variable domain, with the rest looked up from reference TRBV30 and TRBJ2-3, is SQTIHQWPATLVQPVGSPLSLECTVEGTSNPNLYWYRQAAGRGLQLLFYSVGIGQISSEVPQNLSASRPQDRQFILSSKKLLLSDSGFYLCAWSVGADTQYFGPGTRLTVL.

This clonotype was recorded a few times. The genes are TRBV5-5 and TRBJ1-5; TRBD1 is a possible D gene (5 bases). The V and J ends lost 6 bases and 5 bases respectively, with 15 bases between them. This CDR3 spans 14 amino acids. Germline V lookup: CDR1 SGHKS, CDR2 YYEKEE (reference sequence). CDR3 amino acids: CASKPGQTYQPQHF. The CDR3 nucleotides read TGTGCCAGCAAGCCGGGGCAGACCTATCAGCCCCAGCATTTT.

The chain carries TRBV3-1 and TRBJ2-3, with 8 bases lining up with TRBD2. V shed 1 base, J shed 4 bases, and the junction held 4 bases outside the gene matches. The V gene's germline CDR1 is LGHDT and CDR2 YNNKEL (reference sequence). This CDR3 is 15 amino acids long. The CDR3: CASSQAGGTPDTQYF. The CDR3, as DNA: TGTGCCAGCAGCCAAGCGGGAGGGACCCCAGATACGCAGTATTTT.

The V call is TRBV20-1, the J call TRBJ1-1; perhaps TRBD1 as D (6 bases). The CDR3 sequence is 15 residues long. The germline V gene has CDR1 DFQATT and CDR2 SNEGSKA (reference sequence). V lost 4 bases, J lost 3 bases, and 18 bases lay in between. CDR3 loop: CSAIAQGHWDTEAFF. The CDR3 nucleotides are TGCAGTGCTATAGCCCAGGGGCATTGGGACACTGAAGCTTTCTTT.

This clonotype has just a few counts. The genes are TRBV20-1 and TRBJ2-7; TRBD2 aligns across 7 bases. The CDR3 has 14 residues. Germline assignment: CDR1 DFQATT and CDR2 SNEGSKA (reference sequence). With V trimmed by 3 bases and J by 2 bases, 7 bases remained unmatched. Here the CDR3 reads CSARELAVPYEQYF. CDR3 DNA: TGCAGTGCTAGGGAGCTAGCGGTCCCCTACGAGCAGTACTTC.

This clonotype came up once. This chain uses TRBV5-1 with TRBJ1-5; D might be TRBD1 (6 bases). CDR1 is SGHRS and CDR2 is YFSETQ in the germline V gene. V was cut by 4 bases and J by 5 bases, with 10 bases left in between. The CDR3 has 13 residues. The CDR3 DNA is TGCGCCAGCAGCACGGCAGGGGATCAGCCCCAGCATTTT. This sequence encodes CASSTAGDQPQHF. The full variable domain, its missing parts supplied by reference TRBV5-1 and TRBJ1-5, is KAGVTQTPRYLIKTRGQQVTLSCSPISGHRSVSWYQQTPGQGLQFLFEYFSETQRNKGNFPGRFSGRQFSNSRSEMNVSTLELGDSALYLCASSTAGDQPQHFGDGTRLSIL.

The rearrangement links TRBV7-9 to TRBJ1-2; the D gene is possibly TRBD1 (5 bases). Germline CDR1 and CDR2: SEHNR and FQNEAQ (reference sequence). The CDR3 runs to 13 residues. V shed 4 bases and J shed 7 bases, with 13 bases lying between them. The CDR3: CASSSGPGSGYTF. The CDR3 nucleotides read TGTGCCAGCAGCTCGGGACCCGGGAGTGGCTACACCTTC.

CDR3 nucleotide sequence: TGTGCCAGCAGTTACGGGGGGCTAGCAGATACGCAGTATTTT. Protein: CASSYGGLADTQYF. This chain uses TRBV6-2 or TRBV6-3 with TRBJ2-3; either TRBD1 or TRBD2 may fit D (6 bases each). V was cut by 2 bases and J by 4 bases, with 10 bases left in between. Germline CDR1 is MNHEY and CDR2 is SVGEGT. This CDR3 contains 14 residues.

DNA for the CDR3: TGCGCCAGCAGGACTTCCTTAAGCTCCTACAATGAGCAGTTCTTC. It specifies CASRTSLSSYNEQFF. The V and J genes are TRBV5-1 and TRBJ2-1, with unresolved D. The CDR3 totals 15 residues. Per the germline V gene, CDR1 is SGHRS and CDR2 is YFSETQ. The V end lost 5 bases, the J end lost 0 bases, and 12 bases lay between the germline ends.

V gene TRBV28 combines with J gene TRBJ1-2; the match to TRBD1 covers 7 bases. Trimming took 4 bases from V and 4 from J; bases not matched to a gene: 12. Germline V gene data show CDR1 as MDHEN and CDR2 as SYDVKM. This CDR3 is built from 16 residues. For the CDR3, the DNA is TGTGCCAGCAGTTCTTTCGGGACAGACAAAACCTATGGCTACACCTTC. It is translated as CASSSFGTDKTYGYTF.

There are a few counts of this clonotype. The V gene is TRBV5-1, the J gene TRBJ2-7; TRBD1 aligns across 8 bases. The CDR3 has 15 amino acids. Germline-derived CDR1 and CDR2 are SGHRS and YFSETQ. Germline trimming cut 1 base from V and 4 bases from J; bases unmatched to any gene: 7. The CDR3 region is CASSLSAGGSYEQYF. The CDR3 coding sequence is TGCGCCAGCAGCTTGTCCGCAGGGGGCAGTTACGAGCAGTACTTC.

J is TRBJ1-2 and V is TRBV7-2; no reliable D call. The germline gives CDR1 SGHTA, CDR2 FQGNSA. V gave up 3 bases and J gave up 7 bases, with 15 bases separating them. This CDR3 is 14 amino acids long. The CDR3 reads CASSFSTGPGGYTF. In nucleotides, the CDR3 is TGTGCCAGCAGCTTCAGTACCGGTCCGGGTGGCTACACCTTC.

The chain couples TRBV11-2 to TRBJ2-2; D remains unclear. Per germline, CDR1 SGHAT and CDR2 FQNNGV. This CDR3 has 15 residues. The germline V and J ends were trimmed by 0 bases and 5 bases, with 10 bases remaining between them. CDR3: CASSLEPPRTGELFF. The CDR3 DNA reads TGTGCCAGCAGCTTAGAACCGCCACGGACCGGGGAGCTGTTTTTT.